These 12 T cell receptor beta chains were all obtained from the same sample, sequenced in a study of shared T cell receptors in the human thymus. Libraries were prepared by immunoSEQ multiplex PCR; TCRdb keeps only in-frame clonotypes and omits some of them. The sample carries 450,000 to 650,000 clones, approximately 78% recorded once. The data were also submitted as part of a second study, on human thymus T cells.

Sample: thymocytes. These receptors were collected from a boy in the first two years of life with a congenital heart defect.

This chain links TRBV29-1 with TRBJ2-7; 12 nucleotides align to TRBD1. The germline V gene has CDR1 SQVTM and CDR2 ANQGSEA. V lost 1 base, J lost 7 bases, and 8 bases stayed unmatched. CDR3 length: 15 residues. This CDR3 is CSVEVGDRGLREQYF. CDR3 sequence (DNA): TGCAGCGTTGAAGTGGGGGACAGGGGGCTGAGGGAGCAGTACTTC.

This sequence joins TRBV27 and TRBJ1-5; a weak D match, TRBD1 (6 bases). The germline V and J ends were trimmed by 11 bases and 0 bases, with 20 bases remaining between them. The germline CDR1 and CDR2 sequences are MNHEY and SMNVEV (reference sequence). This CDR3 is 16 amino acids long. Written as DNA, the CDR3 is TGTGCCGCCAGGGACACCCCCGGTTATAGCAATCAGCCCCAGCATTTT. This encodes CAARDTPGYSNQPQHF.

The chain recombines TRBV10-1 with TRBJ2-2; 9 bases are a match to TRBD1. CDR1 WNHNN and CDR2 SYGVQD come from the germline V gene (reference sequence). The CDR3 contains 14 residues. V shed 6 bases, J shed 5 bases, and the junction held 4 bases outside the gene matches. CDR3 bases: TGCGCCAGCAGCGAAGACAGGGGGACCGGGGAGCTGTTTTTT. It is translated as CASSEDRGTGELFF.

V gene TRBV9 combines with J gene TRBJ2-1; 8 bases line up with TRBD2. Per germline, CDR1 SGDLS and CDR2 YYNGEE. V was clipped by 0 bases and J by 7 bases; unmatched bases: 12. CDR3 size: 17 residues. DNA of the CDR3: TGTGCCAGCAGCGTAGCTGGTGCGGGAGGCCTGGGGAATGAGCAGTTCTTC. Translated: CASSVAGAGGLGNEQFF.

The chain uses TRBV19 and TRBJ2-3; TRBD2 agrees at 10 bases. The germline V gene encodes CDR1 LNHDA and CDR2 SQIVND (reference sequence). V lost 9 bases and J lost 4; bases outside the gene matches: 19. This CDR3 region has 18 residues. The chain's CDR3 is CASSRLAGEGRDADTQYF. CDR3 bases: TGTGCCAGCTCCCGGCTAGCGGGAGAGGGGCGTGACGCAGATACGCAGTATTTT.

The gene calls are TRBV28 and TRBJ1-2, with a possible D match to TRBD1 (5 bases). Between the trimmed V and J ends, which lost 4 bases and 2 bases, there was a span of 11 bases. Germline V gene sequence: CDR1 MDHEN, CDR2 SYDVKM. The CDR3 runs to 14 residues. In DNA, the CDR3 is TGTGCCAGCAGTTGGGGACTCTCAAACTATGGCTACACCTTC. Its protein product is CASSWGLSNYGYTF.

The V gene is TRBV10-3, the J gene TRBJ1-2; D perhaps matches TRBD1 (6 bases). CDR3 length: 18 amino acids. Germline V gene sequence: CDR1 ENHRY, CDR2 SYGVKD. V was shortened by 4 bases and J by 1 base, with 22 bases between the two germline ends. The CDR3 spells CAISVSPRQDGDNYGYTF. Here the CDR3 DNA reads TGTGCCATCAGTGTTTCCCCAAGACAGGATGGTGATAACTATGGCTACACCTTC.

The chain recombines TRBV4-3 with TRBJ2-7; 15 nucleotides match TRBD2. Germline V CDR1 and CDR2: LGHNA, YSLEER. J lost 4 bases, V lost 0 bases, and 10 bases had no gene match. The CDR3 is 19 amino acids. The CDR3, as DNA: TGCGCCAGCAGCCAAGAAGGACTAGCGGGAGGGCCACGTCGGTACGAGCAGTACTTC. Protein: CASSQEGLAGGPRRYEQYF.

CDR3 nucleotide sequence: TGTGCCAGCAGCTTAGCGCGTAAACTAGCGGGTCTCTCTGGGGCCAACGTCCTGACTTTC. Translating it yields CASSLARKLAGLSGANVLTF. This chain connects TRBV7-8 to TRBJ2-6; 9 bases are a match to TRBD2. J gave up 0 bases and V 0 bases, and 9 bases lay outside the gene matches. There are 20 residues in the CDR3. Per germline, CDR1 SGHVS and CDR2 FQNEAQ.

The V call is TRBV28, the J call TRBJ1-3, with TRBD1 identical over 10 bases. Germline lookup yields CDR1 MDHEN and CDR2 SYDVKM. V shed 4 bases and J 3 bases; nucleotides not matched to a gene: 3. CDR3 length: 15 amino acids. CDR3: CASSSRDRGGNTIYF. CDR3 DNA sequence: TGTGCCAGCAGTTCCCGGGACAGGGGTGGAAACACCATATATTTT.

The chain is built from TRBV4-3 and TRBJ1-5; D might be TRBD1 (5 bases). V lost 3 bases to trimming and J lost 2 bases, with 14 bases between them. This CDR3 is 16 amino acids long. From germline, CDR1 is LGHNA and CDR2 YSLEER. The DNA of the CDR3 is TGCGCCAGCAGCCAGGATGCAGGGAGGGGCAATCAGCCCCAGCATTTT. Amino acid sequence: CASSQDAGRGNQPQHF.

This chain connects TRBV10-3 to TRBJ1-2; 9 bases agree with TRBD1. CDR1 is ENHRY and CDR2 is SYGVKD in the germline V gene. J gave up 0 bases and V 4 bases, and 9 bases lay outside the gene matches. The CDR3 is 17 amino acids. The CDR3 DNA sequence: TGTGCCATCAGTGCCCCCCGGGGACAGGGCCCTAACTATGGCTACACCTTC. Protein: CAISAPRGQGPNYGYTF.